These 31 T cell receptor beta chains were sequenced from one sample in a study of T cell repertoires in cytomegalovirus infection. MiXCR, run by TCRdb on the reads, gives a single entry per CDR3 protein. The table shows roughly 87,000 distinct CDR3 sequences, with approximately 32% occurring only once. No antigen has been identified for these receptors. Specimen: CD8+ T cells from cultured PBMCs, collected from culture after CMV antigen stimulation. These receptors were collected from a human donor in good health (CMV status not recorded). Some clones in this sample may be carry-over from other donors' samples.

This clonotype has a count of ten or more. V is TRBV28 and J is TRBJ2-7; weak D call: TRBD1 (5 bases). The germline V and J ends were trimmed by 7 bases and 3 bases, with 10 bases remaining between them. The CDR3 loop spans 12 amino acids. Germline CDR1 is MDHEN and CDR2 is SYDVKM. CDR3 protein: CASTEGVYEQYF. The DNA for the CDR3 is TGTGCCAGCACGGAAGGGGTCTACGAGCAGTACTTC.

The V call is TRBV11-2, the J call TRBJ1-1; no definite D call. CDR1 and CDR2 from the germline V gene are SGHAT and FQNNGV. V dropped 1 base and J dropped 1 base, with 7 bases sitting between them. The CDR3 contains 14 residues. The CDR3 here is CASSLGGGNTEAFF. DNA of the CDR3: TGTGCCAGCAGCTTAGGAGGCGGGAACACTGAAGCTTTCTTT.

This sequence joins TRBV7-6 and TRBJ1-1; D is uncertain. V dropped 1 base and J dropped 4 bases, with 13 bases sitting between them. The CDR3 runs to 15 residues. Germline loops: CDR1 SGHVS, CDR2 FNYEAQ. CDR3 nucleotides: TGTGCCAGCAGCTTAGTTGGGTATTCAGGCACTGAAGCTTTCTTT. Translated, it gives CASSLVGYSGTEAFF.

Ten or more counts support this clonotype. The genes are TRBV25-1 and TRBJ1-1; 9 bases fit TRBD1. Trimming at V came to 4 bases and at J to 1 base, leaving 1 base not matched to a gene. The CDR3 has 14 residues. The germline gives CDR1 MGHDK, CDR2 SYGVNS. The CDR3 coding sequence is TGTGCCAGCAGTGTGGACAGGGGGAACACTGAAGCTTTCTTT. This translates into CASSVDRGNTEAFF.

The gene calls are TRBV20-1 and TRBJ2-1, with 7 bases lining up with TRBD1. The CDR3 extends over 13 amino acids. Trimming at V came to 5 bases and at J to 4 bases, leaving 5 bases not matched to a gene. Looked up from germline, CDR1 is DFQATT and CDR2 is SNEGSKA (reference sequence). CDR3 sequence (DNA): TGCAGTGCTTCAGGGGGTTCTTACAATGAGCAGTTCTTC. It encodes CSASGGSYNEQFF.

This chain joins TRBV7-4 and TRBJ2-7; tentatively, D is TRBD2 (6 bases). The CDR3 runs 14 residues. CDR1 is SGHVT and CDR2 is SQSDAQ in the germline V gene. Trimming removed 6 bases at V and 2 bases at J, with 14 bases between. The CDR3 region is CASSPPGVTYEQYF. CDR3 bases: TGTGCCAGCAGTCCCCCGGGAGTCACCTACGAGCAGTACTTC.

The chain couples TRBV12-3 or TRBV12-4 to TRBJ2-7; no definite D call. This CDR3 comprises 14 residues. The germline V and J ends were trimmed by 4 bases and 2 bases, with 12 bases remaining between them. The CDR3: CASSSGLGTYEQYF. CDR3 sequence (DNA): TGTGCCAGCAGTTCCGGGCTGGGGACCTACGAGCAGTACTTC.

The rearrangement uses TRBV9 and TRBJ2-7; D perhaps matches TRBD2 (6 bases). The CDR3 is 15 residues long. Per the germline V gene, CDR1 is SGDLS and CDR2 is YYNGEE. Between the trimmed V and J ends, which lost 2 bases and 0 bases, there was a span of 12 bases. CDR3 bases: TGTGCCAGCAGCGTGAGCGGGTGGAGCTCCTACGAGCAGTACTTC. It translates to CASSVSGWSSYEQYF.

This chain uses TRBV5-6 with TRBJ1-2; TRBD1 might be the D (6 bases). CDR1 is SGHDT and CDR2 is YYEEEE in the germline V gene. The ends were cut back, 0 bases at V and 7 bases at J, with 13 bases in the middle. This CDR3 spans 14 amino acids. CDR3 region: CASSLERGAGGYTF. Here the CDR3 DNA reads TGTGCCAGCAGCTTGGAGCGGGGGGCGGGTGGCTACACCTTC.

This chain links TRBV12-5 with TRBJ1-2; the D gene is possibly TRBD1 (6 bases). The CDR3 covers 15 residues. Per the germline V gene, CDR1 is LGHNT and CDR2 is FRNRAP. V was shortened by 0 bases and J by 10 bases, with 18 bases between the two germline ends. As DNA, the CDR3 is TGTGCTAGTGGTTTGGTACCTATAACAGGGAATACCTACACCTTC. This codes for CASGLVPITGNTYTF.

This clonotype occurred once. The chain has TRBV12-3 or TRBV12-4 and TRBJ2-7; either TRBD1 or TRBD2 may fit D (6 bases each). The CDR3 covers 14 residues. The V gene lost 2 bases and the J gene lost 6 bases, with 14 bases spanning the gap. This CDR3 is CASSLTGGVREQYF. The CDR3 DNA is TGTGCCAGCAGTTTAACCGGGGGCGTTCGCGAGCAGTACTTC.

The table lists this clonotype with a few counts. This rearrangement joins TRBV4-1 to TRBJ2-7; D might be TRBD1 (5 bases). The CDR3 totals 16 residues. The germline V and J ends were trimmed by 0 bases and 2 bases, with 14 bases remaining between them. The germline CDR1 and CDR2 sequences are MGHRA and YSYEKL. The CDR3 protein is CASSQEFAGLAYEQYF. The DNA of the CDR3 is TGCGCCAGCAGCCAAGAGTTCGCAGGGTTGGCCTACGAGCAGTACTTC.

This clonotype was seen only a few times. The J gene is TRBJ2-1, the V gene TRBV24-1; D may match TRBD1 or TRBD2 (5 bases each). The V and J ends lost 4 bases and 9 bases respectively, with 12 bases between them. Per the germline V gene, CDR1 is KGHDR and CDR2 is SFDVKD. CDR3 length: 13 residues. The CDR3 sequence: CATSESPGPEQFF. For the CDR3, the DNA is TGTGCCACCAGTGAGTCGCCGGGACCTGAGCAGTTCTTC.

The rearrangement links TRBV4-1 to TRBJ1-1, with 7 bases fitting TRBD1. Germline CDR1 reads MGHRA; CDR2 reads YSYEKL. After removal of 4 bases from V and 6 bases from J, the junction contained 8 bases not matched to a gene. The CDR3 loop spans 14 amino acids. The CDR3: CASSPGGGGSEAFF. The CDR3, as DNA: TGCGCCAGCAGCCCAGGGGGGGGAGGCTCTGAAGCTTTCTTT.

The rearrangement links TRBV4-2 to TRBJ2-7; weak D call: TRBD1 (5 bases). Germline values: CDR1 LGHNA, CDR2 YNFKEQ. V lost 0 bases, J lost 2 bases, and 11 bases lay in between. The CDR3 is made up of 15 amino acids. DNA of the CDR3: TGTGCCAGCAGCCAAGAGGTGGACACCCCCTACGAGCAGTACTTC. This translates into CASSQEVDTPYEQYF.

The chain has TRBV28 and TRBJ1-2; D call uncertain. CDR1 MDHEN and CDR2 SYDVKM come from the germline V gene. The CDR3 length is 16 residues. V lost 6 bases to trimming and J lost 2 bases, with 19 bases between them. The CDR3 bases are TGTGCCAGCAGAGATACCCCTGACGGACCAAACTATGGCTACACCTTC. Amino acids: CASRDTPDGPNYGYTF.

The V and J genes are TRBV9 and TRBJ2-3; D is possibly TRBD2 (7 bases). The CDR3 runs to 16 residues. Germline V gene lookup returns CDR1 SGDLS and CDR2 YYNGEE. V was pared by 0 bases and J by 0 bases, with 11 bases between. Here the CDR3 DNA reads TGTGCCAGCAGCGTAGGTGGGGGGGCTAGCACAGATACGCAGTATTTT. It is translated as CASSVGGGASTDTQYF. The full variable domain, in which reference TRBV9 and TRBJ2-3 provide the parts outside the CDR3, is DSGVTQTPKHLITATGQRVTLRCSPRSGDLSVYWYQQSLDQGLQFLIQYYNGEERAKGNILERFSAQQFPDLHSELNLSSLELGDSALYFCASSVGGGASTDTQYFGPGTRLTVL.

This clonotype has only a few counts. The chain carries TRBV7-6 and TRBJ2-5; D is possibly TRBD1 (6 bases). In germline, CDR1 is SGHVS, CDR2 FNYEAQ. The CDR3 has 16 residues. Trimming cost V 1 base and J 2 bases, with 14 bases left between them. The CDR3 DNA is TGTGCCAGCAGCTTAGTGAGGACAGACCCACAAGAGACCCAGTACTTC. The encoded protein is CASSLVRTDPQETQYF.

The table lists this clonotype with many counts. DNA for the CDR3: TGTGCCAGCAGCTCCACCGGGACAAACTATGGCTACACCTTC. Residues: CASSSTGTNYGYTF. The V and J genes are TRBV6-1 and TRBJ1-2; TRBD1 is a possible D gene (6 bases). The germline gives CDR1 MNHNS, CDR2 SASEGT. The germline V and J ends were trimmed by 6 bases and 2 bases, with 13 bases remaining between them. CDR3 length: 14 amino acids.

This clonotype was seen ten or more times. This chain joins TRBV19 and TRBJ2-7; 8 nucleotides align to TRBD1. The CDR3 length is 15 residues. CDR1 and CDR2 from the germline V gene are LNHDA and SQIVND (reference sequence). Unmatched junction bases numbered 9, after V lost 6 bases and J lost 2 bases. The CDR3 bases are TGTGCCAGTAGCCCCTTCGGGACAGGACCCTACGAGCAGTACTTC. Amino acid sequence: CASSPFGTGPYEQYF.

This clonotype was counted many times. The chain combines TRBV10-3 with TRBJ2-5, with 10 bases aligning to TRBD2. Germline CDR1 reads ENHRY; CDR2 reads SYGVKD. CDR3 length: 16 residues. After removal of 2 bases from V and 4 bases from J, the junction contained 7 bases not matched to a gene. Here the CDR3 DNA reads TGTGCCATCAGTGAGCCGCGAAGCGGGGGGGGAGAGACCCAGTACTTC. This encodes CAISEPRSGGGETQYF.

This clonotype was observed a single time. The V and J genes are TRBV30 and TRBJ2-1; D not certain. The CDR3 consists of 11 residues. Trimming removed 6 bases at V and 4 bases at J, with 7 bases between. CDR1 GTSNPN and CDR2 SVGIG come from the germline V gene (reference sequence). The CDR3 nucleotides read TGTGCCTGTCTTTATTACAATGAGCAGTTCTTC. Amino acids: CACLYYNEQFF.

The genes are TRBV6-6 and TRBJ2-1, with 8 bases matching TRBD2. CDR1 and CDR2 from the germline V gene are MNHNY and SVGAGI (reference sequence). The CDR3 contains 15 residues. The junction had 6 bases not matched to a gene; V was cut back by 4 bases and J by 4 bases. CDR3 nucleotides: TGTGCCAGCAGTTCCTCGGGGGGGGTTTACAATGAGCAGTTCTTC. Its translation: CASSSSGGVYNEQFF.

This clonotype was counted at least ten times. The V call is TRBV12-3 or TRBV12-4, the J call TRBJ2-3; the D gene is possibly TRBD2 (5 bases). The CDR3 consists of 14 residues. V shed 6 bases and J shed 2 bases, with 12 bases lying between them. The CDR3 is CASSRTGNTDTQYF. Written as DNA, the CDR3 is TGTGCCAGCAGCCGGACGGGAAACACAGATACGCAGTATTTT.

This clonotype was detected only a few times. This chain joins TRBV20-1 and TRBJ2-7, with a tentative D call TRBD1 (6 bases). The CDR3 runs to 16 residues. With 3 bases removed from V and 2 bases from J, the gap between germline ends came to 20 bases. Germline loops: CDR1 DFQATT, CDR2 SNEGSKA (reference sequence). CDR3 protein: CSASRGTGRPTYEQYF. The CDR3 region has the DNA TGCAGTGCTAGCAGAGGTACAGGGCGGCCGACCTACGAGCAGTACTTC.

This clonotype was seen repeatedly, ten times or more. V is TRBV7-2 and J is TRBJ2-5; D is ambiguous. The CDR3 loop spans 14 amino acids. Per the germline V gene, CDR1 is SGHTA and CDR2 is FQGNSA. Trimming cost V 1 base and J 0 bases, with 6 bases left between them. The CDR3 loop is CASSLDPYQETQYF. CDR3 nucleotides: TGTGCCAGCAGCTTAGATCCGTACCAAGAGACCCAGTACTTC.

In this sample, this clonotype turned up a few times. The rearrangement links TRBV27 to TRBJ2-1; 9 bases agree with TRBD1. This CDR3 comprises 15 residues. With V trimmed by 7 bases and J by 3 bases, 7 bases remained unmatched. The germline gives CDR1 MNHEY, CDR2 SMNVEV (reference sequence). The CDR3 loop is CASTGDRAVYNEQFF. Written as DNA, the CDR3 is TGTGCCAGCACCGGGGACAGGGCGGTCTACAATGAGCAGTTCTTC.

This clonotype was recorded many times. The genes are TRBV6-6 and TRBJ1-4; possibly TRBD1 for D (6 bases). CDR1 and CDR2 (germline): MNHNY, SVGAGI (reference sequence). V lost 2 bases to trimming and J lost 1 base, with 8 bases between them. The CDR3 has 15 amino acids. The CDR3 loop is CASSYGRGTNEKLFF. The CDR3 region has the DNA TGTGCCAGCAGTTACGGCAGGGGAACTAATGAAAAACTGTTTTTT.

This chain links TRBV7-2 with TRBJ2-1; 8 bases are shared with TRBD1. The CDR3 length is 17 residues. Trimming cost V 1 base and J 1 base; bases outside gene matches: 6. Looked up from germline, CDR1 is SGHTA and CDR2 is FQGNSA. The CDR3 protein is CASSLVGQGISYNEQFF. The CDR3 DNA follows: TGTGCCAGCAGCTTAGTCGGACAGGGTATTTCCTACAATGAGCAGTTCTTC.

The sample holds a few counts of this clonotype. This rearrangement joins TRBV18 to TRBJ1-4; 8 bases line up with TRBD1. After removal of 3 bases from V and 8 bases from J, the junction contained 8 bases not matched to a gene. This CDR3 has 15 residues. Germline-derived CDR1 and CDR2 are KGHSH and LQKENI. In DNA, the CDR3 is TGTGCCAGCTCACCGCCGGAACAGGGGGACGAAAAACTGTTTTTT. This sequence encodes CASSPPEQGDEKLFF. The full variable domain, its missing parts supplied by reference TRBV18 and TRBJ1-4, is NAGVMQNPRHLVRRRGQEARLRCSPMKGHSHVYWYRQLPEEGLKFMVYLQKENIIDESGMPKERFSAEFPKEGPSILRIQQVVRGDSAAYFCASSPPEQGDEKLFFGSGTQLSVL.

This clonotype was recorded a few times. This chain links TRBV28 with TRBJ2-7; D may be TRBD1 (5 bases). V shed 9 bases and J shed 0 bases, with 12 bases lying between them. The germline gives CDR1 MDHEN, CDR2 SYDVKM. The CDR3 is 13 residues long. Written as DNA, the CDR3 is TGTGCCAGTGAGCAGGGTGCCTCCTACGAGCAGTACTTC. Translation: CASEQGASYEQYF.